Included here is one T cell receptor beta chain sequence, with context. This entry comes from a study of T cell changes during pregnancy in multiple sclerosis. Profiling relied on immunoSEQ multiplex PCR, and the TCRdb table lists in-frame clones only, not all of them. In the table there are some 96,000 clones, over 80% of which are singletons. CDR3 size: 15 residues. Germline-derived CDR1 and CDR2 are SQVTM and ANQGSEA. Trimming stripped 3 bases from V and 1 base from J, with 14 bases between. Material: peripheral blood, obtained after pregnancy. This receptor was obtained from a female donor with multiple sclerosis, enrolled in a pregnancy study. V is TRBV29-1 and J is TRBJ2-3; tentatively, D is TRBD1 (6 bases). In nucleotides, the CDR3 is TGCAGCGTTGAGGTGACAGGATCACGCACAGATACGCAGTATTTT. Protein: CSVEVTGSRTDTQYF.